This entry describes one T cell receptor beta chain. What it binds is unknown. This specimen belongs to a study of T-cell memory formation after mild COVID-19. Study outcomes and limitations: Nothing showed for sure that second-wave clones peaking on day 37 were SARS-CoV-2 specific.

Germline CDR1 reads SGHRS; CDR2 reads YFSETQ. Unmatched junction bases numbered 3, after V lost 2 bases and J lost 5 bases. The CDR3 loop spans 15 amino acids. TCRdb re-called the 5' RACE reads with MiXCR, one entry per CDR3 protein. This repertoire shows approximately 560,000 distinct CDR3 sequences, around 16% found once; its top ten account for about 8.6%. V usage is TRBV5-1 and J usage is TRBJ1-6; TRBD1 matches at 8 bases. The origin of this receptor is an adult woman who had mild COVID-19 (a few samples of this study predate the infection). Cell type and time point are not known. Sequencing was performed on PBMCs or a T cell subset sorted from them (not recorded which). CDR3 residues: CASSLLTGDNSPLHF. The CDR3 DNA follows: TGCGCCAGCAGCTTATTGACAGGGGATAATTCACCCCTCCACTTT.